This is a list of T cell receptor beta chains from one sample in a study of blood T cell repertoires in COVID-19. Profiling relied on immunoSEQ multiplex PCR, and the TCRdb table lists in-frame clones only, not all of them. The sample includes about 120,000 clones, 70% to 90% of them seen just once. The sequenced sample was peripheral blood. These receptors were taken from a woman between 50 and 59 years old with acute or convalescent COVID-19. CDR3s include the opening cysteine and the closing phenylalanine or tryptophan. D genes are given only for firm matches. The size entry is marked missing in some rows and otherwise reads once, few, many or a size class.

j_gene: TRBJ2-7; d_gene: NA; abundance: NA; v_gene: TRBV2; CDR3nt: TGTGCCAGCGTTCCTGGAGATACCTACGAGCAGTACTTC; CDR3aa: CASVPGDTYEQYF
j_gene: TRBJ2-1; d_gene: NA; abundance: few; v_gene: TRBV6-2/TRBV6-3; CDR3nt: TGTGCCAGCAGTCTCTCAGGTTACAATGAGCAGTTCTTC; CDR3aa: CASSLSGYNEQFF
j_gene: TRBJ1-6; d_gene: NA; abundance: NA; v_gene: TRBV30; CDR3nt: TGTGCCTGGAGTGCCAGTAGCGTTATGAGCTCCTATAATTCACCCCTCCACTTT; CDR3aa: CAWSASSVMSSYNSPLHF
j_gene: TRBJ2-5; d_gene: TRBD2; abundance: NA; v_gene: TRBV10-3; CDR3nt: TGTGCCATCGGGCTAGCGGGAGGAGAGACCCAGTACTTC; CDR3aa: CAIGLAGGETQYF
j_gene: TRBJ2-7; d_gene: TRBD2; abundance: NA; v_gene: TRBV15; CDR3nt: TGTGCCACCAGCAGAGCTGGGAAAACTAGCGGGGGGGCCTACGAGCAGTACTTC; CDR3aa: CATSRAGKTSGGAYEQYF
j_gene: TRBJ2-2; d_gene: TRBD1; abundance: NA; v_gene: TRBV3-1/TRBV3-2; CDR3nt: TGTGCCAGCAGCCACCGGGACAGGGTAACCGGGGAGCTGTTTTTT; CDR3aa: CASSHRDRVTGELFF
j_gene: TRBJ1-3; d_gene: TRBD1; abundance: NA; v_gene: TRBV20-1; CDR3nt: TGCAGTGCCAGTGGGGGGACAGGGACAAGCTCTGGAAACACCATATATTTT; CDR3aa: CSASGGTGTSSGNTIYF
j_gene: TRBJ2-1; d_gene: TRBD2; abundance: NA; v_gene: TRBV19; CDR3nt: TGTGCCAGTAGCTCTAACCCTCATCCGGCTAGCGGGGTCCCCTCCTACAATGAGCAGTTCTTC; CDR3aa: CASSSNPHPASGVPSYNEQFF
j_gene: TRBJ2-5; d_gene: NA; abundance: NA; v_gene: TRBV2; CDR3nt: TGTGCCAGCACCTCAGGACTACCAGGGGAGACCCAGTACTTC; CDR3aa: CASTSGLPGETQYF
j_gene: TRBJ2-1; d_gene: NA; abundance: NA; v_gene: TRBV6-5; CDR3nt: TGTGCCAGCAGTCCATTACGGGGTAATGAGCAGTTCTTC; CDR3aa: CASSPLRGNEQFF
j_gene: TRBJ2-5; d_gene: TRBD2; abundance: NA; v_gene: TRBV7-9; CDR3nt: TGTGCCAGCAGCACTGTAGCGGGAGTGGGGACCCAGTACTTC; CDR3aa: CASSTVAGVGTQYF
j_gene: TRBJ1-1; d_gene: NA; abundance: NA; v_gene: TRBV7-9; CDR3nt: TGTGCCAGCAGCTTACCAGGGCCTGAAGCTTTCTTT; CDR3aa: CASSLPGPEAFF
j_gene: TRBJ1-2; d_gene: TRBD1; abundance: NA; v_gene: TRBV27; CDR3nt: TGTGCCAGCAGTAACCGGGACAGGGATTCTGGCTACACCTTC; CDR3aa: CASSNRDRDSGYTF
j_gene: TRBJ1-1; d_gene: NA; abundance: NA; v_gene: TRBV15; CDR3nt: TGTGCCACCAGCAGAACTACAGGGTGGACTGAAGCTTTCTTT; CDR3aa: CATSRTTGWTEAFF
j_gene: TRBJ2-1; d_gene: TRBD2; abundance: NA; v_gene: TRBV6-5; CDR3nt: TGTGCCAGTACGTGGACTAGAAATTCCAATGAGCAGTTCTTC; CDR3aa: CASTWTRNSNEQFF
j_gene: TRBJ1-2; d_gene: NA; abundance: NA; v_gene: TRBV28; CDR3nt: TGTGCCAGCAGTTTCGAGGTTGCCTATGGCTACACCTTC; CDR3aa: CASSFEVAYGYTF
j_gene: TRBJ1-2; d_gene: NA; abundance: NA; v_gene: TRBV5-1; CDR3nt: TGCGCCAGCAGCTTGGGTACAGCTAACTATGGCTACACCTTC; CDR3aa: CASSLGTANYGYTF